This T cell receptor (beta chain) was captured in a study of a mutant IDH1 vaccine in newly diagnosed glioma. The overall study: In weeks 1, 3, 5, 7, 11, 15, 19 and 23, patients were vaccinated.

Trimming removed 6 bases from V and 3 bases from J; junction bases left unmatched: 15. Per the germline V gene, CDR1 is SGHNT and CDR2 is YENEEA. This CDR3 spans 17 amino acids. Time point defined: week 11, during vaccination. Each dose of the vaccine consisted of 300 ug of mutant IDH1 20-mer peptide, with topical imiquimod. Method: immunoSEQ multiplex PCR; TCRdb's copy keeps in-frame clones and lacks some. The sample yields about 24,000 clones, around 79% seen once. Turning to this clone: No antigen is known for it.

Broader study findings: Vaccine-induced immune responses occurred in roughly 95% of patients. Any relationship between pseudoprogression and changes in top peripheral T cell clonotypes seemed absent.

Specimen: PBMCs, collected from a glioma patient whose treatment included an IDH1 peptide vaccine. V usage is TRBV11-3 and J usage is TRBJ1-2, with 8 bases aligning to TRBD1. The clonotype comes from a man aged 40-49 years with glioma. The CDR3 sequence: CASSYPVADRDHYGYTF. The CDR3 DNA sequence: TGTGCCAGCAGTTACCCGGTGGCGGACAGGGACCACTATGGCTACACCTTC.